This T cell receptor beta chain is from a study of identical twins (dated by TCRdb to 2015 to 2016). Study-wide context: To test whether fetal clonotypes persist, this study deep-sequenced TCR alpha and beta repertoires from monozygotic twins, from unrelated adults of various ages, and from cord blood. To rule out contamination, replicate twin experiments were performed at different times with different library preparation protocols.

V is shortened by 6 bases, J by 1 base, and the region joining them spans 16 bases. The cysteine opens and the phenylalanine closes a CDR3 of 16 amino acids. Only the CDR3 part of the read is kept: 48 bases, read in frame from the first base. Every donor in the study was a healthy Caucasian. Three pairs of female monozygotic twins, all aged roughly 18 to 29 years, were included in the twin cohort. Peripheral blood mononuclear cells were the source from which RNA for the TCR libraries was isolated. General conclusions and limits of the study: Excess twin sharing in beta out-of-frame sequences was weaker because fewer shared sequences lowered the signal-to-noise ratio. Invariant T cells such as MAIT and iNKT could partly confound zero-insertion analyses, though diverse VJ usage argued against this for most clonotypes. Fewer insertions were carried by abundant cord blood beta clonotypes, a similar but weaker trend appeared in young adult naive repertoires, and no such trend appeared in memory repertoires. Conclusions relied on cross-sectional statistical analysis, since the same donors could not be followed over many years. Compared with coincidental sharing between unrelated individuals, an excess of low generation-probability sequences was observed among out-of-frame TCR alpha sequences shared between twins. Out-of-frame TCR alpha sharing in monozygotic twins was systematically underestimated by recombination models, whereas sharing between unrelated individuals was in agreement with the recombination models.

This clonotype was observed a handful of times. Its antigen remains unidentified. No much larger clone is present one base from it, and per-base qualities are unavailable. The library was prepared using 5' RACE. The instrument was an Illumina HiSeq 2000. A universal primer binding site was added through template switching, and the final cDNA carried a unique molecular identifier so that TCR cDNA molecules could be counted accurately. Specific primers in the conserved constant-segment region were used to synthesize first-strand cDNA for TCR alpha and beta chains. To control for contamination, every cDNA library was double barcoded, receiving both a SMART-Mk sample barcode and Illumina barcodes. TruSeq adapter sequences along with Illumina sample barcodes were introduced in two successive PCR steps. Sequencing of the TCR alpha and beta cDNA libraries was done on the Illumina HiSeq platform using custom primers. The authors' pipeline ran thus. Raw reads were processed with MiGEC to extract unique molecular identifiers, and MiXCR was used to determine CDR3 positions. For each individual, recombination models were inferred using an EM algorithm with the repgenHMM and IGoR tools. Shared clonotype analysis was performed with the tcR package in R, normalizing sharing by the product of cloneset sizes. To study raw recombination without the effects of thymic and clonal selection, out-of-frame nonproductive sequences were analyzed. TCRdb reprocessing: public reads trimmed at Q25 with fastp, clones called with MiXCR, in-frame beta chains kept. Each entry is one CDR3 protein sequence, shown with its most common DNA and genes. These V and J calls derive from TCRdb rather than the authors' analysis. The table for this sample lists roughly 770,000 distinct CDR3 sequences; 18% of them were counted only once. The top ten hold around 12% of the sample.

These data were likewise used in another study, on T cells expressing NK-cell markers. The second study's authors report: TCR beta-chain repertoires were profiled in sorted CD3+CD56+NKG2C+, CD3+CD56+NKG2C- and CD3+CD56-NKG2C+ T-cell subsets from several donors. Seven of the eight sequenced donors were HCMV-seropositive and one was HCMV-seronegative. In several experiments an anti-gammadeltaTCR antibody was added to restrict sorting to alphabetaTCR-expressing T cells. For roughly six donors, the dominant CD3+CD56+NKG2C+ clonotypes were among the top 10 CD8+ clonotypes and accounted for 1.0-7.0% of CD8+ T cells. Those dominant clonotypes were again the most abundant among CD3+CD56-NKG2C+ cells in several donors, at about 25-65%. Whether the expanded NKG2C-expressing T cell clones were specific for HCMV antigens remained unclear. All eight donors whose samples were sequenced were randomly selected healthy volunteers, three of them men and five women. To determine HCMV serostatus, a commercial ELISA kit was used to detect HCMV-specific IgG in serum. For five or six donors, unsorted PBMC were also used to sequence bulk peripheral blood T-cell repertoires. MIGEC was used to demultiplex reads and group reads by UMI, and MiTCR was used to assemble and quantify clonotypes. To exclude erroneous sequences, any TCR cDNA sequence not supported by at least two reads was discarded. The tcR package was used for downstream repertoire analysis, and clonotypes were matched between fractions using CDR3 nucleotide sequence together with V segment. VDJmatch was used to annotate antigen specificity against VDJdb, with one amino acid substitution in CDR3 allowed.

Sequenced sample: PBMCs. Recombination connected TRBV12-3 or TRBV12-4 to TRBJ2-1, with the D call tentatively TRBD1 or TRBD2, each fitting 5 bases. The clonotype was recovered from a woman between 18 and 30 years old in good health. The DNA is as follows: TGTGCCAGCAGAGGGGTTAGCGCCATTTCCTACAATGAGCAGTTCTTC. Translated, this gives CASRGVSAISYNEQFF.